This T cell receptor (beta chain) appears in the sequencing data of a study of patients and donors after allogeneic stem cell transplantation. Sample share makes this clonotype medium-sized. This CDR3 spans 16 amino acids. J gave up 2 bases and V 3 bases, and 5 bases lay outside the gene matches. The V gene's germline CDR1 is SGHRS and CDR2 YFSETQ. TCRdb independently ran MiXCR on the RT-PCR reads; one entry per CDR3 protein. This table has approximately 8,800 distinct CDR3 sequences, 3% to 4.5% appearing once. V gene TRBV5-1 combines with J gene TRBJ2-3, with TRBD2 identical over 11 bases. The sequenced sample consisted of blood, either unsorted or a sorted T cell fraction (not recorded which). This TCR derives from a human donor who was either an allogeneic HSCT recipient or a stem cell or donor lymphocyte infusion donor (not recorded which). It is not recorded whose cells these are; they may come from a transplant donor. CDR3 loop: CASSSGLAEPTDTQYF. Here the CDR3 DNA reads TGCGCCAGCAGCTCGGGACTAGCGGAACCCACAGATACGCAGTATTTT.